A single sample is the source of the 15 T cell receptor beta chains below, sequenced in a study of HIV-infected patients and healthy controls. Follow-up blood was drawn about 14 weeks, roughly three months, after antiretroviral therapy began. No cell fractionation was done, so the repertoire covers all unsorted peripheral blood T cells. Alpha and beta constant-region primers primed reverse transcription of 400 to 650 ng RNA. Alpha and beta chain libraries were made separately by chain-specific third strand synthesis with multiplexing indices. TCRdb analysed the 5' RACE reads with MiXCR anew, one entry per CDR3 protein. The table has 14,000 or so distinct CDR3 sequences, 9% to 15% seen once. Sequencing used blood, obtained during antiretroviral therapy. Receptors were obtained from an adult with HIV infection. The donor label of this sample is uncertain.

At least ten counts were recorded for this clonotype. V usage is TRBV3-1 and J usage is TRBJ2-1; D not certain. The CDR3 runs to 13 residues. Per germline, CDR1 LGHDT and CDR2 YNNKEL (reference sequence). V shed 2 bases and J shed 5 bases, with 7 bases lying between them. CDR3 protein: CASSQNRNNEQFF. The CDR3 DNA reads TGTGCCAGCAGCCAAAACAGAAACAATGAGCAGTTCTTC.

This clonotype was counted many times. The J gene is TRBJ2-2, the V gene TRBV4-1, with TRBD1 matching 9 bases. The CDR3 has 19 amino acids. Trimming removed 10 bases from V and 1 base from J; junction bases left unmatched: 19. The germline CDR1 and CDR2 sequences are MGHRA and YSYEKL. The CDR3 DNA sequence: TGCGCCACCGGACGTGGTTGGACAGGGGATCTACTGAACACCGGGGAGCTGTTTTTT. It translates to CATGRGWTGDLLNTGELFF.

V is TRBV28 and J is TRBJ1-5; 8 bases fit TRBD1. CDR3 size: 15 residues. Trimming at V came to 5 bases and at J to 4 bases, leaving 7 bases not matched to a gene. Germline V gives CDR1 MDHEN, CDR2 SYDVKM. CDR3 in DNA: TGTGCCAGCAGTCCTGACAGGGGTGGTAATCAGCCCCAGCATTTT. This encodes CASSPDRGGNQPQHF.

This clonotype is termed medium-sized. This rearrangement joins TRBV2 to TRBJ2-3; D is ambiguous. The CDR3 runs to 13 residues. The germline V gene has CDR1 SNHLY and CDR2 FYNNEI. Trimming shortened V by 4 bases and J by 4 bases, and 9 bases separated the two germline ends. CDR3 DNA sequence: TGTGCCAGCAGTGGGGCAAGTTCAGATACGCAGTATTTT. Its translation is CASSGASSDTQYF.

This clonotype was counted many times. The V and J genes are TRBV5-1 and TRBJ2-1; perhaps D is TRBD1 or TRBD2 (5 bases each). Germline lookup yields CDR1 SGHRS and CDR2 YFSETQ. The length of the CDR3 is 12 residues. Trimming took 3 bases from V and 8 from J, leaving 9 bases between them. DNA for the CDR3: TGCGCCAGCAGCTGGGACGCCCATGAGCAGTTCTTC. It codes for CASSWDAHEQFF.

The sample holds many counts of this clonotype. This chain links TRBV7-2 with TRBJ1-5; D call uncertain. The germline gives CDR1 SGHTA, CDR2 FQGNSA. Trimming took 2 bases from V and 4 from J, leaving 12 bases between them. This CDR3 comprises 15 residues. The CDR3 DNA reads TGTGCCAGCAGCTTAAATACCTTGACAAATCAGCCCCAGCATTTT. Translating it yields CASSLNTLTNQPQHF.

This clonotype was observed a handful of times. The chain uses TRBV20-1 and TRBJ2-7; D remains unclear. Trimming stripped 3 bases from V and 4 bases from J, with 13 bases between. This CDR3 has 13 amino acids. The germline V gene encodes CDR1 DFQATT and CDR2 SNEGSKA (reference sequence). CDR3 nucleotides: TGCAGTGCTAGTTACGGACCCTCTTACGAGCAGTACTTC. This sequence encodes CSASYGPSYEQYF.

The sample holds a few counts of this clonotype. J is TRBJ2-2 and V is TRBV9; no clear D. This CDR3 is 12 amino acids long. V lost 4 bases and J 2 bases, leaving 3 bases between the germline ends. CDR1 and CDR2 (germline): SGDLS, YYNGEE. The CDR3 spells CASSLNTGELFF. CDR3 DNA: TGTGCCAGCAGCCTAAACACCGGGGAGCTGTTTTTT.

This clonotype turned up a few times. This chain connects TRBV5-1 to TRBJ2-3; D not certain. With 4 bases removed from V and 3 bases from J, the gap between germline ends came to 18 bases. Germline CDR1 reads SGHRS; CDR2 reads YFSETQ. CDR3 size: 16 residues. CDR3 in amino acids: CASSPLVGDRTDTQYF. CDR3 bases: TGCGCCAGCAGCCCGCTGGTGGGTGATCGGACAGATACGCAGTATTTT.

J is TRBJ2-1 and V is TRBV5-1, with D uncertain. CDR3 length equals 14 residues. The germline V gene encodes CDR1 SGHRS and CDR2 YFSETQ. V was trimmed by 0 bases and J by 6 bases, leaving 10 bases between them. Here the CDR3 reads CASSLAVQINEQFF. DNA of the CDR3: TGCGCCAGCAGCTTGGCCGTACAGATCAATGAGCAGTTCTTC.

This clonotype came up many times. The chain links TRBV5-1 to TRBJ1-1; D may be TRBD1 (5 bases). This CDR3 is 15 amino acids long. Germline V lookup: CDR1 SGHRS, CDR2 YFSETQ. The V and J ends lost 0 bases and 1 base respectively, with 10 bases between them. This CDR3 reads CASSLVTGTNTEAFF. The CDR3 nucleotides are TGCGCCAGCAGCTTGGTCACGGGGACGAACACTGAAGCTTTCTTT.

This clonotype was recorded at least ten times. In nucleotides, the CDR3 is TGCGCCAGCAGCTTGCGCAGCGGGGGGCCCGCGAACACCGGGGAGCTGTTTTTT. It translates to CASSLRSGGPANTGELFF. The chain recombines TRBV5-1 with TRBJ2-2; 9 bases fit TRBD2. Per germline, CDR1 SGHRS and CDR2 YFSETQ. V gave up 1 base and J gave up 0 bases; unmatched junction bases: 7. The CDR3 consists of 18 residues.

In this sample, this clonotype turned up many times. The J gene is TRBJ2-1, the V gene TRBV3-1; 8 bases align to TRBD2. Germline assignment: CDR1 LGHDT and CDR2 YNNKEL (reference sequence). CDR3 size: 15 residues. V lost 4 bases to trimming and J lost 6 bases; unmatched junction nucleotides: 8. DNA for the CDR3: TGTGCCAGCAGCCCCCGGGGGGGCCAGGGCAATGAGCAGTTCTTC. Amino acids: CASSPRGGQGNEQFF.

In this sample, this clonotype turned up many times. CDR3 nucleotides: TGTGCCACCCGCACCGACCATTACGACTATGGCTACACCTTC. The encoded protein is CATRTDHYDYGYTF. This chain uses TRBV2 with TRBJ1-2; no clear D gene. CDR1 is SNHLY, CDR2 FYNNEI, per germline. This CDR3 region has 14 residues. Trimming removed 10 bases from V and 3 bases from J, with 18 bases in between.

This clonotype was found many times. The chain carries TRBV12-3 or TRBV12-4 and TRBJ1-2; 7 bases line up with TRBD1. Trimming at V came to 3 bases and at J to 7 bases, leaving 8 bases not matched to a gene. The CDR3 has 14 residues. This CDR3 is CASSFQGGVIGYTF. CDR3 nucleotide sequence: TGTGCCAGCAGTTTCCAGGGGGGAGTGATTGGCTACACCTTC.